This T cell receptor (beta chain) was documented in a study of T cell clonotyping in hematopoietic cell transplantation. Study-level information: Pretransplant recipient samples were taken after cytoreduction. Study conclusions and caveats: Broader posttransplant TCR repertoire diversity was predicted by graft donor and pretransplant recipient Inverse Simpson Index values. After transplant, recipient diversity fell while pathologically expanded clonotypes grew through day 180.

Some clones are missing from TCRdb's copy, which holds only in-frame ones; the method was immunoSEQ multiplex PCR. Among about 19,000 clones listed, roughly 88% were seen once. To note about this clone: The antigen is undetermined.

The CDR3 totals 17 residues. V lost 7 bases and J lost 1; bases outside the gene matches: 10. CDR1 SNHLY and CDR2 FYNNEI come from the germline V gene. The sample's time point: recipient sample about 28 days before transplant, after cytoreduction. The chain carries TRBV2 and TRBJ2-3; 11 positions agree with TRBD2. The sequence derives from a man in his fifties or sixties with acute myeloid leukemia. Some clones in this sample may be carry-over from other donors' samples. The sequencing here drew on peripheral blood mononuclear cells, taken before stem cell transplant. CDR3 sequence reads: CASKGGLGLAGTDTQYF. CDR3 coding DNA: TGTGCCAGCAAAGGGGGATTGGGACTAGCGGGCACAGATACGCAGTATTTT. The full variable domain, completed using reference TRBV2 and TRBJ2-3, is EPEVTQTPSHQVTQMGQEVILRCVPISNHLYFYWYRQILGQKVEFLVSFYNNEISEKSEIFDDQFSVERPDGSNFTLKIRSTKLEDSAMYFCASKGGLGLAGTDTQYFGPGTRLTVL.